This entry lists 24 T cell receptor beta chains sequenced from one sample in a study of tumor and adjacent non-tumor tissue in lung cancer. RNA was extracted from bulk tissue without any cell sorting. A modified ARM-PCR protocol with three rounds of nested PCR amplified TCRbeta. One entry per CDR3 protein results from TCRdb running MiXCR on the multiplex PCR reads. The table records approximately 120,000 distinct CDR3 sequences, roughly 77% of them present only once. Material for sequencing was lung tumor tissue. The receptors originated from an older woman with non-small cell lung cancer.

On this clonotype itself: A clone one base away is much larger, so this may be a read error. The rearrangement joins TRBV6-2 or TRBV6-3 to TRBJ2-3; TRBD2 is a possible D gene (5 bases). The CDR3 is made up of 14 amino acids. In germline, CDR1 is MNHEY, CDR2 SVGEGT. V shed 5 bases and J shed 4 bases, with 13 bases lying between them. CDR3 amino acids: CASSVVGAADTQYF. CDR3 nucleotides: TGTGCCAGCAGTGTGGTGGGAGCAGCAGATACGCAGTATTTT.

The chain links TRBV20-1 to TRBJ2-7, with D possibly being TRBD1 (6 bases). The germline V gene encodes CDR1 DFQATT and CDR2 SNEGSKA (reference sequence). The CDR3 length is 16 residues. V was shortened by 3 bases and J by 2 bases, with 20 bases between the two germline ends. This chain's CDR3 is CSARIGTGDITYEQYF. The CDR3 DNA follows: TGCAGTGCTAGGATTGGGACCGGGGACATCACCTACGAGCAGTACTTC.

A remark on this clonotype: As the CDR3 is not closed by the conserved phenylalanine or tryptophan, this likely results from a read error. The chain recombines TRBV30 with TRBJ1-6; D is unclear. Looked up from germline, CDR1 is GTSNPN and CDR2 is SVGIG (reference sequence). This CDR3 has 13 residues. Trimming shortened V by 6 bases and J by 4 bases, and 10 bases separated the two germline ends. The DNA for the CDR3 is TGTGCCTGTACAAGGGAATATAATTCACCCCTCCACTCT. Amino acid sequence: CACTREYNSPLHS.

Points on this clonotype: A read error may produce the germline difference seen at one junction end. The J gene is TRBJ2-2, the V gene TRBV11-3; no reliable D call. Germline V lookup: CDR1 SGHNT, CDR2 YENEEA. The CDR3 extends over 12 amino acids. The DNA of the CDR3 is TGTGTCAGCACCCGAGTGACCGGGGAGCTGTTTTTT. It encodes CVSTRVTGELFF.

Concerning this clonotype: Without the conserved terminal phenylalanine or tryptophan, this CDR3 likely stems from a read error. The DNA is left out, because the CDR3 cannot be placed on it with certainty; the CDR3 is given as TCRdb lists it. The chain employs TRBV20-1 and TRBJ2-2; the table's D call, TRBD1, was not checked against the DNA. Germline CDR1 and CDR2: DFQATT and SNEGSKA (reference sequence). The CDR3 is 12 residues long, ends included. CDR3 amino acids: CSANGQTWELYI.

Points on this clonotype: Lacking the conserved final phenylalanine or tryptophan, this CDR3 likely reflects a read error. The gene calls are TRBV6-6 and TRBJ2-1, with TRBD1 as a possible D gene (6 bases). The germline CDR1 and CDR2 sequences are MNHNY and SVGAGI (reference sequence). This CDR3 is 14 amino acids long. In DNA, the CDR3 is TGTGTCAGCTGTTACTCCCTTTACAGGGATGAGCAGTTCCTC. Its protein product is CVSCYSLYRDEQFL.

For the CDR3, the DNA is TGTGCCAGCAGCTTAGTAGCGGCAGTTCGTGAAAAACTGTTTTTT. Its translation is CASSLVAAVREKLFF. The genes are TRBV7-2 and TRBJ1-4; no clear D gene. Trimming took 1 base from V and 7 from J, leaving 13 bases between them. The V gene's germline CDR1 is SGHTA and CDR2 FQGNSA. The CDR3 is 15 residues long.

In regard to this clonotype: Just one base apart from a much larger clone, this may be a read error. CDR3 bases: TGCAATGCTATTGAAACCGACTCTCTGAACGACATTCAGTACTTC. Protein product: CNAIETDSLNDIQYF. The V and J genes are TRBV20-1 and TRBJ2-4; D unclear. The CDR3 covers 15 residues. Germline CDR1 and CDR2: DFQATT and SNEGSKA (reference sequence).

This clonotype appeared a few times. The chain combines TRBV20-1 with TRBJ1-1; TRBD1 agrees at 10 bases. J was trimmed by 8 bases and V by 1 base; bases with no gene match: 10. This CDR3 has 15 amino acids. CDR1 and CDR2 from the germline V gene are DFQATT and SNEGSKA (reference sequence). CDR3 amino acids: CSARGRTGGHIEAFF. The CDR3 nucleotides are TGCAGTGCTAGAGGCAGGACAGGGGGTCATATAGAAGCTTTCTTT.

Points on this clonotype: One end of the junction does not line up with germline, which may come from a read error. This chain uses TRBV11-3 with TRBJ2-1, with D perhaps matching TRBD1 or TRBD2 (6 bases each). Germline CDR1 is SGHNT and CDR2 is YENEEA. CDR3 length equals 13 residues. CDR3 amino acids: CASTGASYSEQSF. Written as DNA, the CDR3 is TGTGCCAGCACGGGGGCGTCCTACAGTGAGCAGTCCTTC.

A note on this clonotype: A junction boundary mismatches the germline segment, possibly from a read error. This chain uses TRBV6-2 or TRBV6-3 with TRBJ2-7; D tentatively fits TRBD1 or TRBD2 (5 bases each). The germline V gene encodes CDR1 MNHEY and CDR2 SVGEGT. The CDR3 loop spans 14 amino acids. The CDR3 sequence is CPSSTGTARMERYF. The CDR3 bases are TGTCCCAGCAGTACCGGGACCGCCCGGATGGAACGGTACTTC.

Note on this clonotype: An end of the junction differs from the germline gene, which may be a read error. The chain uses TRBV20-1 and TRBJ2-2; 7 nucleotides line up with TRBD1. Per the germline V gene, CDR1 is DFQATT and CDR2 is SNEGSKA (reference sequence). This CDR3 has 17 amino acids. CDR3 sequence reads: CSDRDLRGQANTGELFF. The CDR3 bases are TGCAGTGATAGAGATTTAAGAGGACAGGCGAACACCGGGGAACTGTTTTTT.

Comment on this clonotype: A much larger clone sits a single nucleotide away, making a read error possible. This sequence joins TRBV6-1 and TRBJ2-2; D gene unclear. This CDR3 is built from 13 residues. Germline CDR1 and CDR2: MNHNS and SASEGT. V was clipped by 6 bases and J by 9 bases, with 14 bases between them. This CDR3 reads CASRFSLAWELFF. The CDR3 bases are TGTGCCAGCAGATTTTCACTTGCCTGGGAGCTGTTTTTT.

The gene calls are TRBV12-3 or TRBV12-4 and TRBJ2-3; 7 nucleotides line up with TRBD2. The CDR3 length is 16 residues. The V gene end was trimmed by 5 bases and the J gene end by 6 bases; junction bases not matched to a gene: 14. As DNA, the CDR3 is TGTGCCAGCAGTGCGACTAGCATGGGGCCTACGGATACGCAGTATTTT. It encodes CASSATSMGPTDTQYF.

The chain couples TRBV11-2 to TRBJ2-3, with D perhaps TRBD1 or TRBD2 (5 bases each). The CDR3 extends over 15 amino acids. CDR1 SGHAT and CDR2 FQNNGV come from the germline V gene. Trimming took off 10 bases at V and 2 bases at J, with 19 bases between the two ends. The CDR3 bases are TGTGCCATCAACGCCATAGGGACGGCCACAGATACGCAGTATTTT. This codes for CAINAIGTATDTQYF.

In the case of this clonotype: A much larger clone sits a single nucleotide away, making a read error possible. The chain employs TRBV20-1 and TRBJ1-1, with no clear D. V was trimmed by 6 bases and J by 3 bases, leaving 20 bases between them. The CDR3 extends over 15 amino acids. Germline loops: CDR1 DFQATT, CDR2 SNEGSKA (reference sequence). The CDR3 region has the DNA TGCAGTGCCCAACCCCCCAGGTTGCGGGACACTGAAGCTTTCTTT. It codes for CSAQPPRLRDTEAFF.

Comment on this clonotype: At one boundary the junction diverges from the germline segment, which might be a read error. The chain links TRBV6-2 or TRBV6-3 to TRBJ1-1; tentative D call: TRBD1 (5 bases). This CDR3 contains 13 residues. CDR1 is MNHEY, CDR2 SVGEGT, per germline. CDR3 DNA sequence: TGTGCCAGCAGCCTCTATGTGGACACTGAGGCTTCCTTT. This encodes CASSLYVDTEASF.

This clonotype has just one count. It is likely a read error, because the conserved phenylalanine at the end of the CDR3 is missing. DNA of the CDR3: TGCACTGCTATTTCTAGCGGGGGAAACACAGATACGCAGTATCTT. This gives the protein CTAISSGGNTDTQYL. The J gene is TRBJ2-3, the V gene TRBV20-1, with TRBD2 identical over 10 bases. Germline V CDR1 and CDR2: DFQATT, SNEGSKA (reference sequence). CDR3 length: 15 amino acids.

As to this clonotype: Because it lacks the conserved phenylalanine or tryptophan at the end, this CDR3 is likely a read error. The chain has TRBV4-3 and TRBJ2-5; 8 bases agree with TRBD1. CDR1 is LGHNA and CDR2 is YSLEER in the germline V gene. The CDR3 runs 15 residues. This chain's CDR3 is CPSSQEAPGQESQYY. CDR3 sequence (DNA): TGCCCCAGCAGCCAAGAGGCCCCGGGACAGGAGTCCCAGTACTAC.

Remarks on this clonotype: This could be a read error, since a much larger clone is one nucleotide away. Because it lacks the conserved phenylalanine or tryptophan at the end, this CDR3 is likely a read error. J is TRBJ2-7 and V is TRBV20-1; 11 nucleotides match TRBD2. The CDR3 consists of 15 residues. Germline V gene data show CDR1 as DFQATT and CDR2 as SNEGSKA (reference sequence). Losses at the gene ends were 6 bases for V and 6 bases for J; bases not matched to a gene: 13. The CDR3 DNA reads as TGCAGTGCGAGACCCTTTAGCGGGGGGGCCGGCGAGCAGTACATC. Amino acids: CSARPFSGGAGEQYI.

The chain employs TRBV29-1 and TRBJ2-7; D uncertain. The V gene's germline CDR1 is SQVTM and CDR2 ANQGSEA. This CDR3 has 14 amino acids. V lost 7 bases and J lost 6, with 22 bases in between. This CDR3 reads CSATKEFSLTEQYF. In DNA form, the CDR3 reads TGCAGCGCTACCAAGGAGTTTTCCCTTACCGAGCAGTACTTC.

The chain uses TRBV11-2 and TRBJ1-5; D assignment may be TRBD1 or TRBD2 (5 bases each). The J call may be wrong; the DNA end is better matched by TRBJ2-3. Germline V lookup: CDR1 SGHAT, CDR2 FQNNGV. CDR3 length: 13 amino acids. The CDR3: CASSLERGQPQYF. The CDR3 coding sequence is TGTGCCAGCAGCTTAGAGAGGGGCCAGCCCCAGTATTTT.

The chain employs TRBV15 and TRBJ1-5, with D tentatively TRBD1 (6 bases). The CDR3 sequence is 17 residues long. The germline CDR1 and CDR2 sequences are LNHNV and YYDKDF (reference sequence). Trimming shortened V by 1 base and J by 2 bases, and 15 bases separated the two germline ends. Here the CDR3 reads CATSRATGNRGNQPQHF. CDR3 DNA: TGTGCCACCAGCAGAGCAACAGGGAATAGGGGCAATCAGCCCCAGCATTTT.

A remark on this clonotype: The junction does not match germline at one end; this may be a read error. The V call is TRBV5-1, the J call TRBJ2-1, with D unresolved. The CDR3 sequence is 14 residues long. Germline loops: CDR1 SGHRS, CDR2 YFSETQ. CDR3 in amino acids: CASSLDGRRNELFF. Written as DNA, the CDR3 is TGCGCCAGCAGCTTGGACGGGCGCAGGAATGAGCTGTTCTTC. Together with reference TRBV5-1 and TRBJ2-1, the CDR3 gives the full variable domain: KAGVTQTPRYLIKTRGQQVTLSCSPISGHRSVSWYQQTPGQGLQFLFEYFSETQRNKGNFPGRFSGRQFSNSRSEMNVSTLELGDSALYLCASSLDGRRNELFFGPGTRLTVL.